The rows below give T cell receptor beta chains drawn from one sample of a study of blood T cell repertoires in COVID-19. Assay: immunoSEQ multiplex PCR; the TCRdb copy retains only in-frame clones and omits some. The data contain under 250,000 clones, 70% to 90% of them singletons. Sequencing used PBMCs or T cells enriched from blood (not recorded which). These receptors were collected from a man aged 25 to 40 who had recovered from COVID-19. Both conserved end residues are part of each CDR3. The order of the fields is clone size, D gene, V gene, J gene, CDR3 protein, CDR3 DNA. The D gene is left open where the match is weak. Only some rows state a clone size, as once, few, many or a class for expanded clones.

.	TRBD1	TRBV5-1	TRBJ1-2	CASSLGSGTVYGYTF	TGCGCCAGCAGCTTGGGGTCCGGGACAGTTTATGGCTACACCTTC
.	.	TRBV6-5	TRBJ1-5	CASRIRGNRQPQHF	TGTGCCAGCAGGATAAGGGGCAATAGGCAGCCCCAGCATTTT
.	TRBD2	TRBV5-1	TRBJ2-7	CASAGGLHEQYF	TGCGCCAGTGCGGGGGGTCTGCACGAGCAGTACTTC
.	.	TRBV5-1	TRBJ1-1	CASSQPGGMNTEAFF	TGCGCCAGCAGCCAACCGGGGGGAATGAACACTGAAGCTTTCTTT
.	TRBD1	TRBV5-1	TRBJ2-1	CASSVTGGQNEQFF	TGCGCCAGCAGCGTCACAGGGGGGCAAAATGAGCAGTTCTTC
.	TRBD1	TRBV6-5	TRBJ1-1	CASSYITQQGGAFF	TGTGCCAGCAGTTACATTACTCAACAGGGGGGAGCTTTCTTT
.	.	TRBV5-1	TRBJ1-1	CASRFGGNTEAFF	TGCGCCAGCAGATTCGGGGGGAACACTGAAGCTTTCTTT
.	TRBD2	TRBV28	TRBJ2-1	CASRPEIAGGVSYNEQFF	TGTGCCAGCAGACCCGAAATAGCGGGAGGAGTTTCCTACAATGAGCAGTTCTTC
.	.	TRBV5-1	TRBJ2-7	CASSLFDIVKSSYEQYF	TGCGCCAGCAGCTTGTTTGATATAGTGAAAAGCTCCTACGAGCAGTACTTC
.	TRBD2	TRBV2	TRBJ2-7	CASRNRPGTSGEQYF	TGTGCCAGCAGAAATAGACCGGGGACTAGCGGCGAGCAGTACTTC
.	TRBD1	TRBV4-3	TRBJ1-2	CASSQVGTGIEGYTF	TGCGCCAGCAGCCAAGTAGGGACAGGGATTGAAGGCTACACCTTC
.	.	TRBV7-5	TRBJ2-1	CARLSVRPTSGGYNEQFF	TGTGCCAGACTATCGGTCCGACCGACTAGCGGAGGATACAATGAGCAGTTCTTC
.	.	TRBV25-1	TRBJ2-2	CASTAKQGAGELFF	TGTGCCAGCACTGCAAAGCAGGGTGCCGGGGAGCTGTTTTTT
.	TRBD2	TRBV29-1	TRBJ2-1	CSVEDRGGFNEQFF	TGCAGCGTTGAAGATAGGGGAGGGTTCAATGAGCAGTTCTTC
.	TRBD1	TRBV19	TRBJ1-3	CASTATGGRWGNTIYF	TGTGCCAGTACCGCAACAGGGGGCCGCTGGGGAAACACCATATATTTT
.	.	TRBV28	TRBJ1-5	CASSLRQPQHF	TGTGCCAGCAGTTTACGGCAGCCCCAGCATTTT
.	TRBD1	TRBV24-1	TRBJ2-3	CATSAQGGTDTQYF	TGTGCCACCAGTGCACAGGGGGGCACAGATACGCAGTATTTT
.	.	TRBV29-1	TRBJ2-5	CSVAADPQGETQYF	TGCAGCGTTGCTGCGGACCCCCAGGGAGAGACCCAGTACTTC
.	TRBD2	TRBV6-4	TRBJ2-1	CASSDWRRRFSGGPVNEQFF	TGTGCCAGCAGTGATTGGCGGCGCCGTTTTTCGGGAGGGCCAGTCAATGAGCAGTTCTTC
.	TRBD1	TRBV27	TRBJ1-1	CASRQTGPAFF	TGTGCCAGCAGACAGACAGGGCCGGCTTTCTTT
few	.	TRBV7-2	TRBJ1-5	CASSLAPVARNQPQHF	TGTGCCAGCAGCTTAGCGCCCGTAGCCAGAAATCAGCCCCAGCATTTT
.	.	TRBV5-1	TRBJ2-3	CASGVGDLTDTQYF	TGCGCCAGCGGAGTAGGAGACCTCACAGATACGCAGTATTTT
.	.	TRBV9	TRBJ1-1	CASSVAGSMGLGLGTEAFF	TGTGCCAGCAGCGTAGCTGGCTCAATGGGGCTGGGGCTTGGCACTGAAGCTTTCTTT
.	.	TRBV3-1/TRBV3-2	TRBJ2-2	CASSQGTANTGELFF	TGTGCCAGCAGCCAGGGCACAGCGAACACCGGGGAGCTGTTTTTT
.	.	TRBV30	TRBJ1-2	CAWSVRSGGYTF	TGTGCCTGGAGTGTACGATCGGGTGGCTACACCTTC
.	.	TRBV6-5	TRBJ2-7	CASRQMSSYEQYF	TGTGCCAGCAGACAGATGAGCTCCTACGAGCAGTACTTC
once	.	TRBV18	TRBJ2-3	CASSPAGDTQYF	TGTGCCAGCTCACCAGCCGGGGATACGCAGTATTTT
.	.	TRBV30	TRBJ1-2	CAWSRTENYGYTF	TGTGCCTGGAGTCGGACAGAAAATTATGGCTACACCTTC